This T cell receptor beta chain was identified during a study of post-analysis software for immune sequencing data. In this sample, this clonotype turned up many times. The antigen remains undetermined. The study, taken as a whole, reports: Among multiple sclerosis patients, normalized Chao1 diversity was significantly below that of controls.

Presence of unique molecular identifiers characterized the TCR beta cDNA libraries. When about 0.9 to 11 million T cells were used, they gave about 490,000 cDNA molecules. Via MiXCR, TCRdb re-called the PCR reads, giving one row per CDR3 protein. The sample has a few hundred thousand distinct CDR3 sequences, 35% to 45% seen once. The specimen was blood. This sequence originates from a girl aged 5-17 years with multiple sclerosis.

The CDR3 sequence is CASNADYPNEQFF. In DNA, the CDR3 is TGCGCCAGCAACGCGGACTACCCTAATGAGCAGTTCTTC. The V call is TRBV5-1, the J call TRBJ2-1, with a weak D call TRBD2 (6 bases). The V end was cut by 6 bases, the J end by 7 bases, with 14 bases between. The CDR3 has 13 residues. In germline, CDR1 is SGHRS, CDR2 YFSETQ.